One sample yielded the 16 T cell receptor beta chains listed below, sequenced in a study of T cells after yellow fever vaccination (dated 2019 in TCRdb). Library generation was performed with 5' RACE. Sequencing used an Illumina HiSeq 2500. TCRdb applied fastp at Q25 and MiXCR to the public reads, then kept only in-frame beta chains. Each record represents a unique CDR3 protein, reported with the most common genes and DNA among its rows. This sample gives around 63,000 distinct CDR3 sequences in total; 6.5% to 8% of them show up just once. The top ten hold less than 40% of the sample. Read against the paper, the sample's treatment or condition label means: live attenuated yellow fever vaccine strain. This specimen was CD8+ T cells sorted from PBMCs, taken 15 days after the yellow fever booster vaccination. Every receptor here comes from a man aged 25 to 40 who received the YFV17D yellow fever vaccine.

This clonotype was observed at least ten times. The chain links TRBV12-3 or TRBV12-4 to TRBJ2-3; 8 bases fit TRBD2. The CDR3 is made up of 15 amino acids. Germline trimming cut 7 bases from V and 4 bases from J; bases unmatched to any gene: 10. In DNA, the CDR3 is TGTGCCAGCACGCGGGGGGTGGGGGTCTCAGATACGCAGTATTTT. It codes for CASTRGVGVSDTQYF.

The chain has TRBV7-9 and TRBJ2-7, with TRBD1 identical over 7 bases. Germline CDR1 and CDR2: SEHNR and FQNEAQ (reference sequence). Trimming removed 5 bases from V and 4 bases from J; junction bases left unmatched: 11. The CDR3 is made up of 15 amino acids. DNA for the CDR3: TGTGCCAGCAGCGTACTAGGACAGGAGGAATACGAGCAGTACTTC. It encodes CASSVLGQEEYEQYF. Variable domain in full (rest from reference TRBV7-9 and TRBJ2-7): DTGVSQNPRHKITKRGQNVTFRCDPISEHNRLYWYRQTLGQGPEFLTYFQNEAQLEKSRLLSDRFSAERPKGSFSTLEIQRTEQGDSAMYLCASSVLGQEEYEQYFGPGTRLTVT.

The V gene is TRBV25-1, the J gene TRBJ2-7, with 8 bases identical to TRBD2. Looked up from germline, CDR1 is MGHDK and CDR2 is SYGVNS. V was clipped by 8 bases and J by 4 bases; unmatched bases: 16. The CDR3 runs 16 residues. The CDR3 sequence is CASPIKQREQGYEQYF. In DNA form, the CDR3 reads TGTGCCAGCCCAATTAAACAGCGGGAGCAGGGGTACGAGCAGTACTTC.

This clonotype came up many times. In DNA, the CDR3 is TGTGCCAGCAGTGAAGTGGTCGGGACAGGGAACACTGAAGCTTTCTTT. Translating gives CASSEVVGTGNTEAFF. The rearrangement uses TRBV6-1 and TRBJ1-1; 8 bases are shared with TRBD1. V dropped 1 base and J dropped 1; count of bases not matched to a gene: 5. The CDR3 has 16 residues. The germline V gene encodes CDR1 MNHNS and CDR2 SASEGT.

This clonotype showed up many times. The rearrangement uses TRBV6-5 and TRBJ2-1; D is ambiguous. The germline CDR1 and CDR2 sequences are MNHEY and SVGAGI. V was clipped by 0 bases and J by 8 bases, with 8 bases between them. The CDR3 is made up of 13 amino acids. CDR3 sequence reads: CASSYSRAHEQFF. As DNA, the CDR3 is TGTGCCAGCAGTTACTCCAGAGCCCATGAGCAGTTCTTC.

This clonotype was counted between two and nine times. The chain employs TRBV7-9 and TRBJ2-7; D uncertain. Trimming shortened V by 9 bases and J by 3 bases, and 15 bases separated the two germline ends. CDR3 length: 13 amino acids. Germline values: CDR1 SEHNR, CDR2 FQNEAQ (reference sequence). The CDR3 DNA reads TGTGCCAGTCGACCCTTTCAAGGCTACGAGCAGTACTTC. This codes for CASRPFQGYEQYF.

This clonotype occurred many times. The chain links TRBV7-2 to TRBJ2-7; possible D gene TRBD2, 5 bases. CDR3 length: 14 residues. Per the germline V gene, CDR1 is SGHTA and CDR2 is FQGNSA. V gave up 0 bases and J gave up 3 bases, with 9 bases separating them. The CDR3 DNA reads as TGTGCCAGCAGCTTAGCCGGACTCTACTACGAGCAGTACTTC. Translation: CASSLAGLYYEQYF.

This clonotype was recorded at least ten times. This chain links TRBV14 with TRBJ2-7; D gene uncertain. The CDR3 consists of 12 residues. CDR1 and CDR2 from the germline V gene are SGHDN and FVKESK. V was trimmed by 5 bases and J by 5 bases, leaving 10 bases between them. CDR3 region: CASSDGINEQYF. CDR3 DNA sequence: TGTGCCAGCAGCGATGGGATTAACGAGCAGTACTTC.

This clonotype was detected ten times or more. The chain recombines TRBV20-1 with TRBJ2-7; D is possibly TRBD2 (5 bases). Trimming stripped 0 bases from V and 3 bases from J, with 12 bases between. Germline CDR1 is DFQATT and CDR2 is SNEGSKA (reference sequence). This CDR3 contains 14 residues. The CDR3: CSARDEGVGYEQYF. CDR3 in DNA: TGCAGTGCTAGAGATGAGGGAGTGGGCTACGAGCAGTACTTC.

V and J are TRBV4-2 and TRBJ2-7, with 13 bases aligning to TRBD2. CDR1 is LGHNA, CDR2 YNFKEQ, per germline. The CDR3 has 19 amino acids. With V trimmed by 0 bases and J by 4 bases, 12 bases remained unmatched. Here the CDR3 DNA reads TGTGCCAGCAGCCAAGATACCCTACTAGCGGGAGGGCCGGGATACGAGCAGTACTTC. This codes for CASSQDTLLAGGPGYEQYF.

As regards this clonotype: A much larger clone lies one base from this, so it may be a read error. This chain connects TRBV29-1 to TRBJ1-1; possible D gene TRBD1, 6 bases. CDR1 and CDR2 from the germline V gene are SQVTM and ANQGSEA. The CDR3 has 13 residues. Trimming shortened V by 4 bases and J by 1 base, and 10 bases separated the two germline ends. CDR3 sequence: CSVGIGGNTEAFF. CDR3 bases: TGCAGCGTTGGGATAGGGGGGAACACTGAAGCTTTCTTT.

The sample holds many counts of this clonotype. The V call is TRBV6-1, the J call TRBJ2-5; D might be TRBD1 (6 bases). This CDR3 spans 15 amino acids. V was trimmed by 6 bases and J by 4 bases, leaving 18 bases between them. Per the germline V gene, CDR1 is MNHNS and CDR2 is SASEGT. As DNA, the CDR3 is TGTGCCAGCAGCCCTAAGGACAGCTATTTAGAGACCCAGTACTTC. Encoded protein: CASSPKDSYLETQYF.

The rearrangement links TRBV5-5 to TRBJ1-4; D not resolved. Trimming cost V 4 bases and J 0 bases, with 10 bases left between them. The germline V gene has CDR1 SGHKS and CDR2 YYEKEE (reference sequence). This CDR3 has 15 amino acids. The CDR3 protein is CASSPPDATNEKLFF. Here the CDR3 DNA reads TGTGCCAGCAGCCCACCGGATGCAACTAATGAAAAACTGTTTTTT.

This clonotype was counted ten times or more. The chain uses TRBV2 and TRBJ2-7; D not certain. This CDR3 is built from 12 residues. CDR1 SNHLY and CDR2 FYNNEI come from the germline V gene. Trimming pared 8 bases from V and 4 bases from J, leaving 12 bases between. CDR3 sequence reads: CASVENIYEQYF. For the CDR3, the DNA is TGTGCCAGCGTTGAGAACATATACGAGCAGTACTTC.

This clonotype was seen at least ten times. The chain links TRBV7-9 to TRBJ2-3, with TRBD2 matching over 8 bases. This CDR3 has 15 residues. Unmatched junction bases numbered 4, after V lost 1 base and J lost 4 bases. From germline, CDR1 is SEHNR and CDR2 FQNEAQ (reference sequence). DNA for the CDR3: TGTGCCAGCAGCTTAGATCCAGCGGGGGCAGATACGCAGTATTTT. Translated, it gives CASSLDPAGADTQYF.

There are many counts of this clonotype. The V call is TRBV6-5, the J call TRBJ1-2; D remains ambiguous. Germline CDR1 is MNHEY and CDR2 is SVGAGI. Trimming stripped 0 bases from V and 2 bases from J, with 13 bases between. The CDR3 spans 16 residues. The CDR3 sequence: CASSYSDGRSNYGYTF. DNA for the CDR3: TGTGCCAGCAGTTACTCTGACGGCCGGTCCAACTATGGCTACACCTTC.